This TCR beta chain is drawn from a study of T cells in Graves' hyperthyroidism and ophthalmopathy. For the study at large: Peripheral blood was drawn at first diagnosis, prior to all treatment.

The CDR3 runs 16 residues. Germline CDR1 GTSNPN, CDR2 SVGIG (reference sequence). Trimming took off 2 bases at V and 4 bases at J, with 18 bases between the two ends. This clonotype was observed many times. RNA transcripts provided the source from which TCR beta CDR3 regions were amplified. The study used the HTBI primer set for a first-round RT-PCR of the TCR CDR3. One entry per CDR3 protein results from TCRdb running MiXCR on the multiplex PCR reads. The sample lists around 390,000 distinct CDR3 sequences, approximately 15% occurring once. The rearrangement joins TRBV30 to TRBJ1-3; tentatively, D is TRBD1 (6 bases). This receptor was identified in a woman aged 25-40 years with Graves' ophthalmopathy. Sequencing was performed on blood. CDR3 in DNA: TGTGCCTGGAGTCATAAGGGGGGTCGAGGCGGAAACACCATATATTTT. Translation gives CAWSHKGGRGGNTIYF. The variable domain in full, with the rest retrieved from reference TRBV30 and TRBJ1-3, is SQTIHQWPATLVQPVGSPLSLECTVEGTSNPNLYWYRQAAGRGLQLLFYSVGIGQISSEVPQNLSASRPQDRQFILSSKKLLLSDSGFYLCAWSHKGGRGGNTIYFGEGSWLTVV.